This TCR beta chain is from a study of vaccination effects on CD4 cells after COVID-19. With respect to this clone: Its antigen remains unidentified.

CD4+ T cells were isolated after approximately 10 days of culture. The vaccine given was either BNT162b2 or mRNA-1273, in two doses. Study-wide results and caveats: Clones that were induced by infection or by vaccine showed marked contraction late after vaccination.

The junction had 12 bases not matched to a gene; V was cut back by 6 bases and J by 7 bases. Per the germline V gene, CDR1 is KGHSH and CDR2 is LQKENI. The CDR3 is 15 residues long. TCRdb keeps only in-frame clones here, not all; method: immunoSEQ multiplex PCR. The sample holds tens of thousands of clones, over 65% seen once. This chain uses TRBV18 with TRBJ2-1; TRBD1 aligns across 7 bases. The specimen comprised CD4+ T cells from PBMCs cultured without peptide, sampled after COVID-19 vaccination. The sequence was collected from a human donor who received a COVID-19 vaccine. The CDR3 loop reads CASSDSGTARNEQFF. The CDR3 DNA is TGTGCCAGCTCCGATTCGGGGACAGCGAGGAATGAGCAGTTCTTC.